This TCR beta chain originates from a study of vaccination effects on CD4 cells after COVID-19 (dated by TCRdb to between 2021 and 2022). In terms of the full investigation: In the ViraFEST assay, PBMC were stimulated with viral peptide pools, and TCR sequencing was then used to find antigen-specific CD4+ T cell clonotypes based on their expansion. Across the study, the median time from the second dose to post-vaccine sampling was 72 days (range 14 to 241). A few million PBMC per well were cultured with roughly 10 ug/ml peptides in IMDM containing 5% human AB serum, around 10 IU/ml IL-2 and gentamicin. The study compared SARS-CoV-2 spike-specific CD4+ TCR repertoires before and after mRNA vaccination in COVID-19 convalescent patients and infection-naive vaccine recipients. Altogether, around ten COVID-19 convalescent patients and a few SARS-CoV-2-naive healthy vaccine recipients made up the full study. Cultures from other donors in the study were sequenced with the Oncomine TCR Beta short-read assay on an Illumina iSeq 100.

Library preparation employed the immunoSEQ multiplex PCR assay. DNA from the CD4+ T cells that had been cultured and isolated underwent TCR beta CDR3 sequencing. The study's processing was this. Non-productive TCR sequences were discarded, and reads were trimmed to the CDR3 region, with only CDR3s of 7 or more amino acids retained. Antigen-specific clonotypes were identified using the MANAFEST web app by comparison of expansion in peptide wells against reference cultures. For clones to be considered positive, expansion at FDR<0.05 versus reference and all other wells, an odds ratio above 5, and a frequency above 0.1% in two replicate wells were required. Cross-reactive clonotypes were defined as significantly expanded in SARS-CoV-2 spike wells and in at least one common cold coronavirus spike condition. Using the stringdist R package, CDR3 similarity was measured by Levenshtein distance, and unrooted trees were constructed with ape in R 3.6.1. What TCRdb holds here is the immuneACCESS table cut down to in-frame rearrangements. Part of the clones is not present; checked against another copy, under half of the missing clones reflect an unresolved V gene, and the others are unexplained. V and J calls and clone size are given by that table; D and trimming were obtained from the DNA. A total of 35,000 to 55,000 clones appear in this sample, around 70% of them only once. About 10% of the sample is held by the ten biggest clonotypes.

The V end loses 6 bases and the J end loses 5 bases, and a stretch of 13 bases separates them. Its CDR3 holds 13 amino acids, cysteine through phenylalanine. CDR3 DNA only is kept here, 39 bases in frame from base 1. The germline V gene gives CDR1 as SGHVS and CDR2 as FQNEAQ. On this clone: The target of this receptor is not known. Nothing much larger sits one base from this clone, and base qualities are not available.

After about 9 days of culture, CD4+ T cells were isolated with the EasySep CD4+ T cell isolation kit. Each participant received two doses of an mRNA SARS-CoV-2 vaccine, either BNT162b2 or mRNA-1273. Healthy vaccine recipients had no prior SARS-CoV-2 infection, confirmed by negative nucleocapsid antibodies before and after vaccination. On days 3 and 7, half of the culture medium was replaced with fresh IL-2-containing medium. Unless noted otherwise, every peptide stimulation condition was cultured in triplicate wells. PBMC were separated from whole blood using Ficoll-Paque Plus gradient centrifugation and were then either cryopreserved at -140C or used fresh. The QIAamp micro DNA kit was used to extract genomic DNA from the cultured CD4+ T cells. Broad study findings and their caveats: Both infection-induced and vaccine-induced clones contracted markedly at late post-vaccination timepoints, which is consistent with waning T cell responses. Among healthy vaccine recipients, nearly all vaccine-induced clones were SARS-CoV-2 mono-reactive, and just 1 of 255 was cross-reactive with common cold coronaviruses. The study was limited by a small number of convalescent patients, and early post-infection timepoints were lacking.

The chain is encoded by TRBV7-8 joined to TRBJ1-1, and perhaps TRBD1 as D gene, on 5 matching bases. The sequenced sample was CD4+ T cells from PBMCs cultured without peptide, obtained after COVID-19 vaccination. This TCR was recovered from a human donor who received a COVID-19 vaccine. The DNA sequence is TGTGCCAGCAGTTCCAGGGTTATAACTGAAGCTTTCTTT. Its protein reads: CASSSRVITEAFF.